This T cell receptor (beta chain) emerged from a study of regulatory T cells in long-lasting Graves disease. Points from the study as a whole: Gene preferences differed: TRBV28, TRBJ1-2, TRBJ2-5 in persistent cases. The study found lower TCR diversity in persistent Graves' patients than in newly diagnosed ones.

Germline V CDR1 and CDR2: MDHEN, SYDVKM. The V and J ends lost 7 bases and 1 base respectively, with 13 bases between them. The CDR3 is 14 residues long. Time point: newly diagnosed GD, antithyroid drugs for less than 3 months. PBMC RNA served as the TCR library source. This clonotype was observed at least ten times. Its antigen is undetermined. Relying on iRepertoire HTBI primers and Arm-PCR of CDR3 regions, the team built TCR beta libraries. TCRdb fed the multiplex PCR reads into MiXCR, producing one record per CDR3 protein. Among 400,000 to 450,000 distinct CDR3 sequences listed, 14% to 15% were seen once. The same sample was also used in a study of T cells in Graves' hyperthyroidism and ophthalmopathy.

The rearrangement links TRBV28 to TRBJ2-5; the D is unclear. The source is a woman in her 30s with Graves disease. The sample in question was peripheral blood mononuclear cells (PBMCs), obtained at new diagnosis, from a patient treated with antithyroid drugs. CDR3 in amino acids: CASISKRVQETQYF. The CDR3 DNA is TGTGCCAGCATTAGTAAACGAGTCCAAGAGACCCAGTACTTC.